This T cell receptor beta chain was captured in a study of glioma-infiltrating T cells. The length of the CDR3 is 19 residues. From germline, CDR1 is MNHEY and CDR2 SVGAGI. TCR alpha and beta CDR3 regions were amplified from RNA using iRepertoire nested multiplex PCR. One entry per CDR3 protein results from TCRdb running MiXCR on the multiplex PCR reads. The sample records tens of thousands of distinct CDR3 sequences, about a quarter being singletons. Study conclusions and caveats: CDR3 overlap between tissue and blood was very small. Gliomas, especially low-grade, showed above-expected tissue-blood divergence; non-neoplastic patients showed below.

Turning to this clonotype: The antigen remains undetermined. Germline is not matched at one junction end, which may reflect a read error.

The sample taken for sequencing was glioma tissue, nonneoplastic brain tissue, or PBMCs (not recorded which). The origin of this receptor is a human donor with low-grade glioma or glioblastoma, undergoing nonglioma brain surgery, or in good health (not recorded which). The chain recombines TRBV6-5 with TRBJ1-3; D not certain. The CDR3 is CASSRDPGLIGPSGNTTYF. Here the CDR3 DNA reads TGTGCCAGCAGTCGCGATCCGGGCCTTATCGGCCCCTCTGGAAACACCACATATTTT.